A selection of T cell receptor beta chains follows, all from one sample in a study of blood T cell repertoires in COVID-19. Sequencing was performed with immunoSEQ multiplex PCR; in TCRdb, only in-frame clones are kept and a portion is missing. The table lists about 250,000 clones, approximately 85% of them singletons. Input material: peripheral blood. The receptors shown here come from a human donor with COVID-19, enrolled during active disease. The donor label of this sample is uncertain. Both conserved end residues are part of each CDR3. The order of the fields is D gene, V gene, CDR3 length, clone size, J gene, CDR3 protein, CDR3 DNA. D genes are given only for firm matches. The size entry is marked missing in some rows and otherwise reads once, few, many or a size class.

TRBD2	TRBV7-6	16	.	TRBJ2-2	CASSPLSGSNTGELFF	TGTGCCAGCAGTCCACTGAGCGGGAGTAACACCGGGGAGCTGTTTTTT
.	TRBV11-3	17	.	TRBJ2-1	CASSPSRGRNSYNEQFF	TGTGCCAGCAGCCCCTCTAGAGGGAGGAACTCCTACAATGAGCAGTTCTTC
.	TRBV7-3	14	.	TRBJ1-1	CASSLTRVGKEAFF	TGTGCCAGCAGCTTAACGAGGGTAGGGAAGGAAGCTTTCTTT
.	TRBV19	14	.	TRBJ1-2	CASSIDPKRSGYTF	TGTGCCAGTAGTATAGATCCTAAAAGGAGCGGCTACACCTTC
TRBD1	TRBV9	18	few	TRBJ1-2	CASSPRDRRSFNNYGYTF	TGTGCCAGCAGCCCTCGGGACAGGCGATCGTTCAACAACTATGGCTACACCTTC
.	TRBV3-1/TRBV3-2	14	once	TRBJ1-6	CASSPWTDNSPLHF	TGTGCCAGCAGCCCTTGGACAGATAATTCACCCCTCCACTTT
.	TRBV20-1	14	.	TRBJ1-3	CSAGGHFSGNTIYF	TGCAGTGCTGGTGGACATTTCTCTGGAAACACCATATATTTT
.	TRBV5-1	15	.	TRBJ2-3	CASSLEGTPTDTQYF	TGCGCCAGCAGCTTGGAGGGGACACCCACAGATACGCAGTATTTT
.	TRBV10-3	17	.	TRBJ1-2	CAISEGRPGLSNYGYTF	TGTGCCATCAGTGAGGGAAGGCCAGGACTATCTAACTATGGCTACACCTTC
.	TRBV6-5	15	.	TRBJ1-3	CATARGTSNGNTIYF	TGTGCCACCGCTAGGGGTACCAGTAATGGAAACACCATATATTTT
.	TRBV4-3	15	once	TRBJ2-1	CASSRRGSGYNEQFF	TGCGCCAGCAGCCGAAGGGGGAGCGGCTACAATGAGCAGTTCTTC
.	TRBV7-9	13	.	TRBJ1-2	CASSFRHKSGYTF	TGTGCCAGCAGCTTTCGACACAAGAGTGGCTACACCTTC
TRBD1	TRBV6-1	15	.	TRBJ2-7	CASSEATGDRYEQYF	TGTGCCAGCAGTGAAGCGACAGGGGACCGCTACGAGCAGTACTTC
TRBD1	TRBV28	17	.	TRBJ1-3	CASSDTGTATSGNTIYF	TGTGCCAGCAGCGACACCGGGACAGCCACCTCTGGAAACACCATATATTTT
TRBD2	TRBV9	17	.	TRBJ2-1	CASSVEMGLAGRYEQFF	TGTGCCAGCAGCGTAGAGATGGGGCTAGCGGGAAGATATGAGCAGTTCTTC
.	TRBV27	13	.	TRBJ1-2	CASSLSGDYGYTF	TGTGCCAGCAGTTTATCAGGAGACTATGGCTACACCTTC
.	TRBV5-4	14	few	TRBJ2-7	CASSTPGGLGEQYF	TGTGCCAGCAGCACTCCCGGCGGACTGGGCGAGCAGTACTTC
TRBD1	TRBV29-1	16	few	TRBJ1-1	CSVVRGLTGVNTEAFF	TGCAGCGTCGTCAGGGGCCTGACAGGGGTGAACACTGAAGCTTTCTTT
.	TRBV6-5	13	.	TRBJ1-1	CASSSNLNTEAFF	TGTGCCAGCAGTTCCAACTTGAACACTGAAGCTTTCTTT
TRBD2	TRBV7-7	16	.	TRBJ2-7	CASSPQLAGGFYEQYF	TGTGCTAGCAGCCCTCAGCTGGCGGGGGGGTTCTACGAGCAGTACTTC
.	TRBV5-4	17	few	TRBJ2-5	CASSLGMQQVMGETQYF	TGTGCCAGCAGCTTGGGTATGCAACAGGTCATGGGGGAGACCCAGTACTTC
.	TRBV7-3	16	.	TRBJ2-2	CASSPVGGANTGELFF	TGTGCCAGCAGCCCCGTAGGAGGAGCGAACACCGGGGAGCTGTTTTTT
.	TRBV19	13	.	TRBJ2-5	CASDQLRQETQYF	TGTGCCAGCGACCAGTTGCGGCAAGAGACCCAGTACTTC
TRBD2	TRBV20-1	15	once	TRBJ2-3	CSASISGSVADTQYF	TGCAGTGCTAGTATTAGCGGGAGTGTTGCGGATACGCAGTATTTT
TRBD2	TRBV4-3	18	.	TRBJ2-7	CASSQDDQREYLSYEQYF	TGCGCCAGCAGCCAAGATGACCAGCGGGAGTACCTCTCCTACGAGCAGTACTTC
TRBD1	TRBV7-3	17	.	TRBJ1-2	CASSLGGTGLANYGYTF	TGTGCCAGCAGCTTAGGTGGGACAGGCCTCGCTAACTATGGCTACACCTTC
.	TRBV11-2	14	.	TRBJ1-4	CASSSPGGNEKLFF	TGTGCCAGCAGCTCTCCCGGGGGGAATGAAAAACTGTTTTTT
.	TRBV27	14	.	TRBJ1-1	CASSIHRLRTEAFF	TGTGCCAGCAGTATTCATCGACTAAGAACTGAAGCTTTCTTT
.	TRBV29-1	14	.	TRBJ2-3	CSVEAVQYGDTQYF	TGCAGCGTTGAAGCAGTACAGTATGGAGATACGCAGTATTTT
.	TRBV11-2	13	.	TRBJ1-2	CASSLGTDYGYTF	TGTGCCAGCAGCTTAGGTACAGACTATGGCTACACCTTC
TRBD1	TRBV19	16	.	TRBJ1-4	CASSIIPGQGDEKLFF	TGTGCCAGTAGTATCATTCCGGGACAGGGGGATGAAAAACTGTTTTTT
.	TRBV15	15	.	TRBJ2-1	CATSKRVAAYNEQFF	TGTGCCACCAGCAAAAGGGTAGCGGCTTACAATGAGCAGTTCTTC
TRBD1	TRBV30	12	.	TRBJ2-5	CAKDRVTETQYF	TGTGCTAAGGACAGGGTAACGGAGACCCAGTACTTC
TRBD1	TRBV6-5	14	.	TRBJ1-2	CASRPGGAGYGYTF	TGTGCCAGCAGACCAGGGGGCGCTGGCTATGGCTACACCTTC
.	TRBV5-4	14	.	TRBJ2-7	CASSLAGARTEQYF	TGTGCCAGCAGCTTGGCGGGAGCCCGTACCGAGCAGTACTTC
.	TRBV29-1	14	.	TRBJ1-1	CSVEIGGGGTEAFF	TGCAGCGTTGAAATTGGGGGGGGAGGCACTGAAGCTTTCTTT
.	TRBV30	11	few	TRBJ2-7	CAWSSLTGPYF	TGTGCCTGGAGTTCACTTACAGGGCCCTACTTC
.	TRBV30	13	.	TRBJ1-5	CAWWGGLGQPQHF	TGTGCCTGGTGGGGGGGGCTCGGTCAGCCCCAGCATTTT
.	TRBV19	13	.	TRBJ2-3	CASSIRGPDTQYF	TGTGCCAGTAGTATTAGGGGCCCAGATACGCAGTATTTT